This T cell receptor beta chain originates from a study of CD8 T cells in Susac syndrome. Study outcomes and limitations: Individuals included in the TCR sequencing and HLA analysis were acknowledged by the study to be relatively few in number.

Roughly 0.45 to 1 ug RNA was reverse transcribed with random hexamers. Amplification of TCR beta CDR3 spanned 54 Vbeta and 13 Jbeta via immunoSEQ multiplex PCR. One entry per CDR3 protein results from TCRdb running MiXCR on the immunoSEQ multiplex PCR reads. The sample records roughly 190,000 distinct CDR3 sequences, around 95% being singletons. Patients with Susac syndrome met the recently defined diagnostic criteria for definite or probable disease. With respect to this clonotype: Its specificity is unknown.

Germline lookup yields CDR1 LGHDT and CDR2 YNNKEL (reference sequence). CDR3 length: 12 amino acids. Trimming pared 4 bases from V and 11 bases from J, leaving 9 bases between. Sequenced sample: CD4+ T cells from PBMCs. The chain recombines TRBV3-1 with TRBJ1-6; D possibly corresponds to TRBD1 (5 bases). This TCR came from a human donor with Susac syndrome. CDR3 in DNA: TGTGCCAGCAGCCGGGGGGGACCACCCCTCCACTTT. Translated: CASSRGGPPLHF.